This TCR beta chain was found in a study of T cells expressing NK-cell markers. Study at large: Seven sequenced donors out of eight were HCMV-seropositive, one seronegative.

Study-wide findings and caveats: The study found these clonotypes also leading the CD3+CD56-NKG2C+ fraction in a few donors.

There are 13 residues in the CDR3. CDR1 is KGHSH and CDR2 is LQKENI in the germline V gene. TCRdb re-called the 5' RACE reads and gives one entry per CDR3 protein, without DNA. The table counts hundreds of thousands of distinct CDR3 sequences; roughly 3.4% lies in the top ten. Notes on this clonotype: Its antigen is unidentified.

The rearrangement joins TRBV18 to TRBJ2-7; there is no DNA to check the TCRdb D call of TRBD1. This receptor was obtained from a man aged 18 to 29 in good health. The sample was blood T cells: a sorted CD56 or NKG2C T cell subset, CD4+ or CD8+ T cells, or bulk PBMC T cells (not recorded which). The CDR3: CASSPKTAYEQYF.